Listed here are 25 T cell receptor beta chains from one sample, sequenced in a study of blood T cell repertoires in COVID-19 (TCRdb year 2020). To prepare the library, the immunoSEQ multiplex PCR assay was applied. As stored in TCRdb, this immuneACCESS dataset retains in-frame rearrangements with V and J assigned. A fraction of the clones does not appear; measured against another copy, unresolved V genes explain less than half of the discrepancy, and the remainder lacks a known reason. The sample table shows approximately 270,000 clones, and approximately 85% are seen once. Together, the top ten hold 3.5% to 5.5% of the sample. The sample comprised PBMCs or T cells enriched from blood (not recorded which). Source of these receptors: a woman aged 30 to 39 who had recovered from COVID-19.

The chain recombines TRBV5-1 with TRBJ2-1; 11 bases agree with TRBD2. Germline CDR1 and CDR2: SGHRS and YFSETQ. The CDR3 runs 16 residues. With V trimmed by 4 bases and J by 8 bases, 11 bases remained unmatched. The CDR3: CASSAVAGGPVHEQFF. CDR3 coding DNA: TGCGCCAGCAGCGCCGTAGCGGGAGGGCCGGTCCATGAGCAGTTCTTC. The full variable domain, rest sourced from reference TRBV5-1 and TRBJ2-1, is KAGVTQTPRYLIKTRGQQVTLSCSPISGHRSVSWYQQTPGQGLQFLFEYFSETQRNKGNFPGRFSGRQFSNSRSEMNVSTLELGDSALYLCASSAVAGGPVHEQFFGPGTRLTVL.

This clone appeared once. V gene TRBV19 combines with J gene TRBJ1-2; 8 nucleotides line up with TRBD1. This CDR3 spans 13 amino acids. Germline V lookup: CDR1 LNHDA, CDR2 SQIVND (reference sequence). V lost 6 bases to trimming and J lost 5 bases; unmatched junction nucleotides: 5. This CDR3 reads CASRYQGAYGYTF. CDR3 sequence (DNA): TGTGCCAGTAGATACCAGGGGGCTTATGGCTACACCTTC.

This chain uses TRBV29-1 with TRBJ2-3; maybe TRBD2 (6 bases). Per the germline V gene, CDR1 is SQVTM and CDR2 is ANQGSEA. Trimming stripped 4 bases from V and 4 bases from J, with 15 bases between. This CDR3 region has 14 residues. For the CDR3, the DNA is TGCAGCGTTGCCCCGGGGGTAGCAGCAGATACGCAGTATTTT. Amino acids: CSVAPGVAADTQYF.

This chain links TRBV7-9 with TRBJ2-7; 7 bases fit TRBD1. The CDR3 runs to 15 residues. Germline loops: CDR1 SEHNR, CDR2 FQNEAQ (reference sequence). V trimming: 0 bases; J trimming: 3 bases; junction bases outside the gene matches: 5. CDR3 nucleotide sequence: TGTGCCAGCAGCTTAGCTTCGGCAGGGGGCTACGAGCAGTACTTC. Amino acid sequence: CASSLASAGGYEQYF.

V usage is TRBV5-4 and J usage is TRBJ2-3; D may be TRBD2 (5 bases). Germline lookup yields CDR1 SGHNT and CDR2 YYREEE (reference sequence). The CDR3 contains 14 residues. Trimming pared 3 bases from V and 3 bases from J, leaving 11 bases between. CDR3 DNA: TGTGCCAGCAGCTCCCTCGGGGATACAGATACGCAGTATTTT. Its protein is CASSSLGDTDTQYF.

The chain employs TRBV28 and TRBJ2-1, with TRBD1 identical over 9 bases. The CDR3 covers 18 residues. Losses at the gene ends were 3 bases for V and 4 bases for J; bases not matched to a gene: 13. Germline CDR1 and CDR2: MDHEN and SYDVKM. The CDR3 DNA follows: TGTGCCAGCAGTTTGCGAGATTGGGGACAGGGTCTTTACAATGAGCAGTTCTTC. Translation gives CASSLRDWGQGLYNEQFF.

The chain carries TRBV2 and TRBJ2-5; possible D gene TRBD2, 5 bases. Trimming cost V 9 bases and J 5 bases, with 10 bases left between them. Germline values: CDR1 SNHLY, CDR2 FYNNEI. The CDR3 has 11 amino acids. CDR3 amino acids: CASYRGETQYF. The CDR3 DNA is TGTGCCAGTTACCGAGGGGAGACCCAGTACTTC.

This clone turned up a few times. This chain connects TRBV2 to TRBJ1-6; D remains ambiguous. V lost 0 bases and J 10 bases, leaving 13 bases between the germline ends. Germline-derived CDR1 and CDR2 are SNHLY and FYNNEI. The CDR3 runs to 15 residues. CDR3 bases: TGTGCCAGCAGTGAAGCTGACCGGGGAGGGTCACCCCTCCACTTT. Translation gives CASSEADRGGSPLHF.

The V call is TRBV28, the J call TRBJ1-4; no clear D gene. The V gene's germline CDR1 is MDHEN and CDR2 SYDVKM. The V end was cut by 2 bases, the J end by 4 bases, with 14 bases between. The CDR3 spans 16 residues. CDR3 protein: CASSLEGRRNNEKLFF. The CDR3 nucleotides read TGTGCCAGCAGTTTAGAGGGCAGGAGGAATAATGAAAAACTGTTTTTT.

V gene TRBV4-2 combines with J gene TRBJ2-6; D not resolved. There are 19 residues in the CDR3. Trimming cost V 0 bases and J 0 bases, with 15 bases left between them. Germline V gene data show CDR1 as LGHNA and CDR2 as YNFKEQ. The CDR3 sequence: CASSQEAATPHSGANVLTF. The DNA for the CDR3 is TGTGCCAGCAGCCAAGAGGCAGCGACCCCTCACTCTGGGGCCAACGTCCTGACTTTC.

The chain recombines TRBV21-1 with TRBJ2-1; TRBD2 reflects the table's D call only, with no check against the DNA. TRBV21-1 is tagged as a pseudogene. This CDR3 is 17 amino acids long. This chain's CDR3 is CASSKFRTSPDLREQFF. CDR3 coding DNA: TGTGCCAGCAGCAAATTCCGGACTAGCCCCGACTTAAGAGAGCAGTTCTTC.

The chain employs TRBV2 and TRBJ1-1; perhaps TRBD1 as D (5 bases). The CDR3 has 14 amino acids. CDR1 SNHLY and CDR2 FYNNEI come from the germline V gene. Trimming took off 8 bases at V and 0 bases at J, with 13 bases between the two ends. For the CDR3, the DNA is TGTGCCAGCGGGGGGGTAGGGATGAACACTGAAGCTTTCTTT. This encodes CASGGVGMNTEAFF.

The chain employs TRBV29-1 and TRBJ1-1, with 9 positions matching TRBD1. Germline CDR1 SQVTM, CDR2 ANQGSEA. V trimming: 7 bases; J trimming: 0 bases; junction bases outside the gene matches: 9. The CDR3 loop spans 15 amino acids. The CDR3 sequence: CSARGTGPMNTEAFF. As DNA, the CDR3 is TGCAGCGCCCGCGGGACAGGGCCTATGAACACTGAAGCTTTCTTT.

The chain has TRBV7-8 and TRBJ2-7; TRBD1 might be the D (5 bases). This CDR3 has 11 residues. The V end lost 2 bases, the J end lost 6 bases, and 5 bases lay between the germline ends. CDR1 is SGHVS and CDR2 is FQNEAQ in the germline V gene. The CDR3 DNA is TGTGCCAGCAGCTTACAGGGCGAGCAGTACTTC. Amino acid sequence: CASSLQGEQYF.

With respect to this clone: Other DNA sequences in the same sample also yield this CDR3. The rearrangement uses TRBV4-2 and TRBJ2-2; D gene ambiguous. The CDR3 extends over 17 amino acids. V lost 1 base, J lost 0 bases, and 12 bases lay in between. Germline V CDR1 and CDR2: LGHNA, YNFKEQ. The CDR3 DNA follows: TGTGCCAGCAGCCAAGCCCCAGACACCGCGAACACCGGGGAGCTGTTTTTT. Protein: CASSQAPDTANTGELFF.

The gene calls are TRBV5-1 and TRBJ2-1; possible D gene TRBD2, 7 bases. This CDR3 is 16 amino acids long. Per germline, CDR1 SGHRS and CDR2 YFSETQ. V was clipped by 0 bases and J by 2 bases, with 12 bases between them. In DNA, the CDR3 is TGCGCCAGCAGCTTGGAAGGGGGAGGGGCCTACAATGAGCAGTTCTTC. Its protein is CASSLEGGGAYNEQFF.

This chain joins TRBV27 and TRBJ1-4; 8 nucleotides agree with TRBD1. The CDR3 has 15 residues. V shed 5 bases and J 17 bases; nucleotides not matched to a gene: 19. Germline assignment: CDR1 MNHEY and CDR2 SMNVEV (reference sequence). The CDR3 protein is CASSPRQGNDGPFFF. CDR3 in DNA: TGTGCCAGCAGTCCTCGACAGGGGAACGACGGCCCCTTTTTTTTT.

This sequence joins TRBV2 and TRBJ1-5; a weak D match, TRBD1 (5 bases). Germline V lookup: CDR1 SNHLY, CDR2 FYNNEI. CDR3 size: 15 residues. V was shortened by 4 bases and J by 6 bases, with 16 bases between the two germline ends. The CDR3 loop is CASSAEGWKFQPQHF. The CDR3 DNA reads TGTGCCAGCAGTGCGGAGGGGTGGAAGTTTCAGCCCCAGCATTTT. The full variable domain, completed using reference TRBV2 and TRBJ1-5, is EPEVTQTPSHQVTQMGQEVILRCVPISNHLYFYWYRQILGQKVEFLVSFYNNEISEKSEIFDDQFSVERPDGSNFTLKIRSTKLEDSAMYFCASSAEGWKFQPQHFGDGTRLSIL.

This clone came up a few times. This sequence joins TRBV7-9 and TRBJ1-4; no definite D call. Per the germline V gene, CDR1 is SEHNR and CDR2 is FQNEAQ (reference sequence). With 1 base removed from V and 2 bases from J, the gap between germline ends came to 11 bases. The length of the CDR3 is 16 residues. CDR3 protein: CASSLGLRGTNEKLFF. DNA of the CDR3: TGTGCCAGCAGCTTAGGCCTCCGAGGCACTAATGAAAAACTGTTTTTT.

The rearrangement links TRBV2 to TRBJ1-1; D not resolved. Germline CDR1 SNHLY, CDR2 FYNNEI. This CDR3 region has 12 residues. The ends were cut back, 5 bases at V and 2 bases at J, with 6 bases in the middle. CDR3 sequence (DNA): TGTGCCAGCAGTTCGGGTAACACTGAAGCTTTCTTT. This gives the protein CASSSGNTEAFF.

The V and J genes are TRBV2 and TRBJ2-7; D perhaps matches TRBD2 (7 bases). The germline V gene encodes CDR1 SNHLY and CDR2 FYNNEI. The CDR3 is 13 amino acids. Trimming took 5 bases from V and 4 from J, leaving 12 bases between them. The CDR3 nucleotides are TGTGCCAGCAGTAGGGAGGGGGGTTACGAGCAGTACTTC. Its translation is CASSREGGYEQYF.

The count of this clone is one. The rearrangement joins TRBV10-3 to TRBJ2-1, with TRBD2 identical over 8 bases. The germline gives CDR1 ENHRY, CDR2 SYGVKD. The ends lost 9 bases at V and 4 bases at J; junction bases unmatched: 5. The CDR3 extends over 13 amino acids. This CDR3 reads CAISGGRYNEQFF. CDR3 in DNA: TGTGCCATTTCAGGCGGGAGGTACAATGAGCAGTTCTTC.

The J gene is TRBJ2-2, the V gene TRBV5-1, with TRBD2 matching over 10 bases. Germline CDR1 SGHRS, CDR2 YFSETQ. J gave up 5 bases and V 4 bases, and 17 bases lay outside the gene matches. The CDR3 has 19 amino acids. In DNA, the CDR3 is TGCGCCAGCAGCCCGGGGAGGGGACTAGCGAGATTTAGGACCGGGGAGCTGTTTTTT. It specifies CASSPGRGLARFRTGELFF.

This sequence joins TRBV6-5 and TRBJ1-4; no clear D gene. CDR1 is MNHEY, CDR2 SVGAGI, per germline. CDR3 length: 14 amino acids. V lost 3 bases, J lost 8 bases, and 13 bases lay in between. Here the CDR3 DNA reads TGTGCCAGCAGTTATATGAGTGCAGGCGAAAAACTGTTTTTT. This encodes CASSYMSAGEKLFF.

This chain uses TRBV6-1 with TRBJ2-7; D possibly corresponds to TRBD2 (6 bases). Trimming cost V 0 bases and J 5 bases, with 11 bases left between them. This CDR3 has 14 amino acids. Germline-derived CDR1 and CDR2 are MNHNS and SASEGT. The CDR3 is CASSEAGGSDEQYF. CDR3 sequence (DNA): TGTGCCAGCAGTGAAGCGGGAGGATCTGACGAGCAGTACTTC.